The text below deals with one T cell receptor (beta chain). This sample stems from a study of T cells after posttransplantation cyclophosphamide. TCRdb's copy holds only in-frame clones and misses some; the assay was immunoSEQ multiplex PCR. This table has under 5,000 clones, 90% to 95% appearing once. Trimming removed 2 bases at V and 5 bases at J, with 14 bases between. This CDR3 comprises 14 residues. From germline, CDR1 is SGHRS and CDR2 YFSETQ. The TCR originated in a man over 45. This chain connects TRBV5-1 to TRBJ2-7; D is undetermined. Source material: naive CD4+ T cells sorted from PBMCs. In DNA form, the CDR3 reads TGCGCCAGCAGCTTTTTACCAGCGACGGACGAGCAGTACTTC. Its protein product is CASSFLPATDEQYF.